The 10 T cell receptor beta chains below come from one sample, sequenced in a study of PD-L1 blockade in urothelial cancer. This table comes from immunoSEQ multiplex PCR, and its TCRdb copy is limited to in-frame clones, with some not included. The sample shows roughly 56,000 clones, roughly four fifths of them seen only once. The sample was PBMCs, taken around atezolizumab (anti-PD-L1) treatment. The receptors shown here come from a man in his 70s with urothelial cancer.

This clone was counted between two and nine times. The genes are TRBV7-9 and TRBJ2-7; D is possibly TRBD2 (6 bases). Trimming stripped 1 base from V and 12 bases from J, with 13 bases between. The CDR3 sequence is 12 residues long. The germline V gene has CDR1 SEHNR and CDR2 FQNEAQ (reference sequence). This chain's CDR3 is CASSLVRGRPYF. The CDR3 bases are TGTGCCAGCAGCTTAGTGCGGGGTCGGCCGTACTTC.

This clone was counted a few times. The chain recombines TRBV6-5 with TRBJ2-3; TRBD2 matches at 7 bases. Germline V gene lookup returns CDR1 MNHEY and CDR2 SVGAGI. With 0 bases clipped from V and 4 bases from J, the junction kept 7 bases outside the gene matches. The CDR3 runs to 16 residues. CDR3 residues: CASSYSIGEGPDTQYF. The DNA for the CDR3 is TGTGCCAGCAGTTACTCGATCGGGGAGGGCCCAGATACGCAGTATTTT.

V usage is TRBV6-1 and J usage is TRBJ1-5; D remains ambiguous. V lost 5 bases to trimming and J lost 7 bases, with 9 bases between them. The CDR3 runs 12 residues. In germline, CDR1 is MNHNS, CDR2 SASEGT. CDR3 sequence reads: CASSLVRQPQHF. The CDR3 nucleotides are TGTGCCAGCAGTCTAGTGAGGCAGCCCCAGCATTTT.

V usage is TRBV6-6 and J usage is TRBJ2-6; no definite D call. The CDR3 sequence is 14 residues long. Germline V gene data show CDR1 as MNHNY and CDR2 as SVGAGI (reference sequence). The V gene lost 6 bases and the J gene lost 0 bases, with 6 bases spanning the gap. In DNA form, the CDR3 reads TGTGCCAGCAGCCCCAGCTCTGGGGCCAACGTCCTGACTTTC. This sequence encodes CASSPSSGANVLTF.

CDR3 in DNA: TGTGCCAGCAGGCCTACGTGGTCTGGGGCCAACGTCCTGACTTTC. Translation gives CASRPTWSGANVLTF. The chain carries TRBV6-4 and TRBJ2-6; no definite D call. Germline CDR1 and CDR2: MRHNA and SNTAGT. This CDR3 has 15 residues. V lost 6 bases and J lost 1, with 10 bases in between.

The chain uses TRBV5-1 and TRBJ1-6; 10 positions match TRBD1. CDR1 is SGHRS, CDR2 YFSETQ, per germline. Unmatched junction bases numbered 4, after V lost 0 bases and J lost 10 bases. The CDR3 has 15 residues. The CDR3 nucleotides are TGCGCCAGCAGCTTGGCCAGGGACAGGGGCTCACCCCTCCACTTT. Translation: CASSLARDRGSPLHF.

The chain couples TRBV28 to TRBJ1-2, with TRBD1 matching over 8 bases. Germline CDR1 and CDR2: MDHEN and SYDVKM. This CDR3 region has 13 residues. V gave up 3 bases and J gave up 8 bases; unmatched junction bases: 5. The CDR3 loop is CASSFGQGGGYTF. The CDR3 nucleotides are TGTGCCAGCAGTTTCGGACAGGGAGGGGGCTACACCTTC.

The gene calls are TRBV2 and TRBJ2-5; 7 bases match TRBD2. The germline gives CDR1 SNHLY, CDR2 FYNNEI. Unmatched junction bases numbered 5, after V lost 7 bases and J lost 3 bases. CDR3 size: 13 residues. In DNA, the CDR3 is TGTGCCAGCACTAAGCGGGGTAAAGAGACCCAGTACTTC. Amino acid sequence: CASTKRGKETQYF.

The chain combines TRBV30 with TRBJ2-1; 9 positions match TRBD2. The ends lost 1 base at V and 6 bases at J; junction bases unmatched: 7. CDR3 length: 15 amino acids. The germline CDR1 and CDR2 sequences are GTSNPN and SVGIG (reference sequence). CDR3 in amino acids: CAWSAAAGGRNEQFF. For the CDR3, the DNA is TGTGCCTGGAGTGCAGCAGCGGGAGGACGCAATGAGCAGTTCTTC. The variable domain in full, completed from reference TRBV30 and TRBJ2-1, reads SQTIHQWPATLVQPVGSPLSLECTVEGTSNPNLYWYRQAAGRGLQLLFYSVGIGQISSEVPQNLSASRPQDRQFILSSKKLLLSDSGFYLCAWSAAAGGRNEQFFGPGTRLTVL.

The rearrangement uses TRBV30 and TRBJ2-7; 9 nucleotides agree with TRBD2. V was clipped by 1 base and J by 3 bases; unmatched bases: 7. The V gene's germline CDR1 is GTSNPN and CDR2 SVGIG (reference sequence). There are 15 residues in the CDR3. DNA for the CDR3: TGTGCCTGGAGTGGATCTAGCGGGAATTACTACGAGCAGTACTTC. Translated: CAWSGSSGNYYEQYF.